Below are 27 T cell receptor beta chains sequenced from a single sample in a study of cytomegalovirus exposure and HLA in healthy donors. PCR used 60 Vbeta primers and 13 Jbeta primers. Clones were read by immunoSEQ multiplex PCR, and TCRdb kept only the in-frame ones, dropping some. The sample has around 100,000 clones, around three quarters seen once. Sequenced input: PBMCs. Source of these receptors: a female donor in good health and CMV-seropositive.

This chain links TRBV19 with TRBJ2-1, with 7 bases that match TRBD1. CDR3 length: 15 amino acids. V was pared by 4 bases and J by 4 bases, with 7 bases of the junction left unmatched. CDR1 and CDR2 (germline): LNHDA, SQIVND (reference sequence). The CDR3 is CASSRGTAMYNEQFF. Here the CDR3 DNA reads TGTGCCAGTAGTAGGGGGACAGCGATGTACAATGAGCAGTTCTTC.

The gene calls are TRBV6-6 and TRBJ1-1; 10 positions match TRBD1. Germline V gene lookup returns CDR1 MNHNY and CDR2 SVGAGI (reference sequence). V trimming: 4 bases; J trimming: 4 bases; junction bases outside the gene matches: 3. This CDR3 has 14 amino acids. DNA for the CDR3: TGTGCCAGCAGTTTCGGGGACAGGGGCACTGAAGCTTTCTTT. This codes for CASSFGDRGTEAFF.

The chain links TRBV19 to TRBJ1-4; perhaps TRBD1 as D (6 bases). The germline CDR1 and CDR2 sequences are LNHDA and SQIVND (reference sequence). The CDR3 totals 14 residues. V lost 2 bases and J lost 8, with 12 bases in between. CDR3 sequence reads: CASSIRGTGEKLFF. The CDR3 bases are TGTGCCAGTAGTATAAGGGGGACGGGGGAAAAACTGTTTTTT.

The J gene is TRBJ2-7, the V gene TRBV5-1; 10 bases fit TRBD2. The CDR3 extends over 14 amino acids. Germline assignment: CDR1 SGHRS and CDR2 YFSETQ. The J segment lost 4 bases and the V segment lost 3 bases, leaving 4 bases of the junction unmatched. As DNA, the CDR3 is TGCGCCAGCAGCTCCAGCGGGGGGGCTTACGAGCAGTACTTC. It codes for CASSSSGGAYEQYF.

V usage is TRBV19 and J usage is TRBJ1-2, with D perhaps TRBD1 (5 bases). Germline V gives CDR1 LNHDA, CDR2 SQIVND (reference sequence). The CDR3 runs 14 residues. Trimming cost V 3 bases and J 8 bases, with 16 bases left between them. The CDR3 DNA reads TGTGCCAGTAGTATGCTGGGGCGGATTGAAGGCTACACCTTC. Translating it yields CASSMLGRIEGYTF.

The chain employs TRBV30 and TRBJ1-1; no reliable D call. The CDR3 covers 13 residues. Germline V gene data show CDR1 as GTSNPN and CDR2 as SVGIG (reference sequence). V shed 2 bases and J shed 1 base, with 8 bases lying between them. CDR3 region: CAWSRQANTEAFF. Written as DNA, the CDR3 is TGTGCCTGGAGTAGGCAGGCGAACACTGAAGCTTTCTTT.

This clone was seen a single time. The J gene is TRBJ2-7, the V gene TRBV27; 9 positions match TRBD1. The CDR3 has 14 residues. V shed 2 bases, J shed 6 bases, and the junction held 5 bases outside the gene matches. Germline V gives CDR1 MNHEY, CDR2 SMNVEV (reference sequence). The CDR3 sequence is CASSLGGQGFEQYF. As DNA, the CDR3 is TGTGCCAGCAGTTTAGGGGGACAGGGCTTCGAGCAGTACTTC.

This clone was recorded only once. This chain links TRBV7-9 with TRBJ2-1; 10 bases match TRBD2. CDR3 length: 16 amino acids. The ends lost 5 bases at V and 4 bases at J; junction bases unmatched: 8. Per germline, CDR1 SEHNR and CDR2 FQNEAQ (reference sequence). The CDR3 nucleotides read TGTGCCAGCAGCCGGGGGAGGACTAGCGGATACAATGAGCAGTTCTTC. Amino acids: CASSRGRTSGYNEQFF. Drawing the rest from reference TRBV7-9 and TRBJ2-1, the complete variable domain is DTGVSQNPRHKITKRGQNVTFRCDPISEHNRLYWYRQTLGQGPEFLTYFQNEAQLEKSRLLSDRFSAERPKGSFSTLEIQRTEQGDSAMYLCASSRGRTSGYNEQFFGPGTRLTVL.

The CDR3 bases are TGTGCCTGGTATAGTACAGGGTCGGCTAACTATGGCTACACCTTC. It codes for CAWYSTGSANYGYTF. The rearrangement links TRBV30 to TRBJ1-2; D may be TRBD1 (6 bases). V shed 5 bases and J shed 0 bases, with 16 bases lying between them. In germline, CDR1 is GTSNPN, CDR2 SVGIG (reference sequence). The CDR3 runs 15 residues.

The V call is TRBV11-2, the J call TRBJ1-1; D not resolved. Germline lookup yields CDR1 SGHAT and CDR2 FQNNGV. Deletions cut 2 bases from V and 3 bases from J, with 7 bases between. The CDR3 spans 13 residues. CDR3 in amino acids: CASSLPGYTEAFF. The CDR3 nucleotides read TGTGCCAGCAGCTTACCGGGATACACTGAAGCTTTCTTT. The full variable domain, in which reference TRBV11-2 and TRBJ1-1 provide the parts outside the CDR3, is EAGVAQSPRYKIIEKRQSVAFWCNPISGHATLYWYQQILGQGPKLLIQFQNNGVVDDSQLPKDRFSAERLKGVDSTLKIQPAKLEDSAVYLCASSLPGYTEAFFGQGTRLTVV.

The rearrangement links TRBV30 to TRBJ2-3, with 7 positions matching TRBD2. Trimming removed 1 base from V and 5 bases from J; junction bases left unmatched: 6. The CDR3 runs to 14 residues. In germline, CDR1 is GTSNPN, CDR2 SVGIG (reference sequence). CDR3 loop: CAWSGGPGGDTQYF. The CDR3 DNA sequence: TGTGCCTGGAGTGGGGGACCGGGGGGAGATACGCAGTATTTT.

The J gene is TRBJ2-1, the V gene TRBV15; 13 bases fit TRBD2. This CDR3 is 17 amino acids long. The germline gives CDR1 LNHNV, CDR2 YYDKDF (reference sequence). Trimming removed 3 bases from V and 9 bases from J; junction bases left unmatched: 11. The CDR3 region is CATSRTSGRPRDREQFF. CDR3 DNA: TGTGCCACCAGCAGGACTAGCGGGAGGCCCAGGGATCGTGAGCAGTTCTTC.

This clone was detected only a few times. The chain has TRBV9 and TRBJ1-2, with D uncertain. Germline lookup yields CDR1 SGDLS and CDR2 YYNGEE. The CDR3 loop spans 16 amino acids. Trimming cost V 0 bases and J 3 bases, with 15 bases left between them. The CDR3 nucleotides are TGTGCCAGCAGCGTAGGGCCCCGTGGCTCCTACTATGGCTACACCTTC. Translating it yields CASSVGPRGSYYGYTF.

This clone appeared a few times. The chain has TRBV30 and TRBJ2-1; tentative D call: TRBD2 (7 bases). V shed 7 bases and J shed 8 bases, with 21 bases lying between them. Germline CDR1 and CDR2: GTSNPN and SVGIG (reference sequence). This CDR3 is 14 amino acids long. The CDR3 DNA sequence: TGTGCCTCGACGTCGGCGGGGGCGGGCGATGAGCAGTTCTTC. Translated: CASTSAGAGDEQFF.

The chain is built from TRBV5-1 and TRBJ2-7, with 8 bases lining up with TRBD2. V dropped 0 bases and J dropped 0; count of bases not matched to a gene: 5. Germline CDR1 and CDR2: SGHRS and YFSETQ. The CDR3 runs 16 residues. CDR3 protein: CASSLGLAGSSYEQYF. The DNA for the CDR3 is TGCGCCAGCAGCTTGGGCCTAGCGGGTAGCTCCTACGAGCAGTACTTC.

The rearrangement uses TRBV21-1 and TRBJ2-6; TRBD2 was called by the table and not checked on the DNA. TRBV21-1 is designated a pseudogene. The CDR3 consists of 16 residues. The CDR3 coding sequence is TGTGCCAGCAGCAAAGCGGGGACTGCTGGGGCCAACGTCCTGACTTTC. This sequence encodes CASSKAGTAGANVLTF.

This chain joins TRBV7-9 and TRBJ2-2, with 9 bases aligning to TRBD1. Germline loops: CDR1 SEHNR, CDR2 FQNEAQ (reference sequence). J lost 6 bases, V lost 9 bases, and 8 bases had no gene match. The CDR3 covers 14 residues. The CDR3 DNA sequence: TGTGCCAGAAACACAGGGGGCGCGGCCGGGGAGCTGTTTTTT. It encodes CARNTGGAAGELFF.

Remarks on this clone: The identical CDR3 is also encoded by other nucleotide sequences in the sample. CDR3 nucleotide sequence: TGCGCCAGCAGCTTTGGAGGGTTTAATGAAAAACTGTTTTTT. Translated, it gives CASSFGGFNEKLFF. This chain uses TRBV5-1 with TRBJ1-4; D is ambiguous. The CDR3 contains 14 residues. The ends were cut back, 2 bases at V and 4 bases at J, with 9 bases in the middle. In germline, CDR1 is SGHRS, CDR2 YFSETQ. Full variable domain (rest looked up from reference TRBV5-1 and TRBJ1-4): KAGVTQTPRYLIKTRGQQVTLSCSPISGHRSVSWYQQTPGQGLQFLFEYFSETQRNKGNFPGRFSGRQFSNSRSEMNVSTLELGDSALYLCASSFGGFNEKLFFGSGTQLSVL.

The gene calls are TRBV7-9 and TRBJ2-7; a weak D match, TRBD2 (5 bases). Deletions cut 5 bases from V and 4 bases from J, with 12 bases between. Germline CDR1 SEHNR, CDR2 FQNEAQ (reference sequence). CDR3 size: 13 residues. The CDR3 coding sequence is TGTGCCAGCAGCCCAATCGGGGTTTACGAGCAGTACTTC. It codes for CASSPIGVYEQYF.

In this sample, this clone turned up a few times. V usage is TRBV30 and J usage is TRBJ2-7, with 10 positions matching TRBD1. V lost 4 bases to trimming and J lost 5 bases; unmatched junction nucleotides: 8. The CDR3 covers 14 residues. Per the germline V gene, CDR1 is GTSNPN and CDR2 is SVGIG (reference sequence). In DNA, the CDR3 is TGTGCCTGGAATTCGGGTGGGACAGGGGACGAGCAGTACTTC. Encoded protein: CAWNSGGTGDEQYF.

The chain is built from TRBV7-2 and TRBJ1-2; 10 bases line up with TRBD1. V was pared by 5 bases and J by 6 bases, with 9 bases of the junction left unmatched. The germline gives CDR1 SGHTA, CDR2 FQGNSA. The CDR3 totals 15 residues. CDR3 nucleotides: TGTGCCAGCAGCGGTCACGGCGGACAGGGGGATGGCTACACCTTC. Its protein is CASSGHGGQGDGYTF.

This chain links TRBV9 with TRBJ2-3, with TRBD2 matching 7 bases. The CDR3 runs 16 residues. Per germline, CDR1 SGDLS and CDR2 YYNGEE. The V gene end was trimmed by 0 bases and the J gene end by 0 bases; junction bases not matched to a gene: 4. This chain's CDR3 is CASSVGGGTSTDTQYF. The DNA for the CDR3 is TGTGCCAGCAGCGTAGGGGGGGGAACTAGCACAGATACGCAGTATTTT.

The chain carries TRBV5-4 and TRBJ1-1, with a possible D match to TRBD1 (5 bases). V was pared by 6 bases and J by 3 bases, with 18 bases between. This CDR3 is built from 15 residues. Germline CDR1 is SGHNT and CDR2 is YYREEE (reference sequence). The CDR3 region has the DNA TGTGCCAGCACCCCTGGAGGGGCTAGGGACACTGAAGCTTTCTTT. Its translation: CASTPGGARDTEAFF.

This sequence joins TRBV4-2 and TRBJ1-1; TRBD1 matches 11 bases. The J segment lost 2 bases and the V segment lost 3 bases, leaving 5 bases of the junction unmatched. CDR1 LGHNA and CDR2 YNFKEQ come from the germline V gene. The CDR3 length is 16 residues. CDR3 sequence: CASSHTGTGGNTEAFF. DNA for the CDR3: TGTGCCAGCAGCCATACCGGGACAGGGGGTAACACTGAAGCTTTCTTT.

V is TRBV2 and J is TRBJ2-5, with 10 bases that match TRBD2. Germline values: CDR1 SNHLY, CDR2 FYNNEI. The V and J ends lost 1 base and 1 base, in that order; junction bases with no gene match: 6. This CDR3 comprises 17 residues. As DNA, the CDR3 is TGTGCCAGCAGTGAAGGGTTAATAGCGGGGGGCCAAGAGACCCAGTACTTC. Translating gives CASSEGLIAGGQETQYF.

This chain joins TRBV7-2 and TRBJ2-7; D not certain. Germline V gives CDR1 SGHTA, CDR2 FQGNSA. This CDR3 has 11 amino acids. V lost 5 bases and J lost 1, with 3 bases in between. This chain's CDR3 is CASSPSYEQYF. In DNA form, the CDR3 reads TGTGCCAGCAGCCCTTCCTACGAGCAGTACTTC.

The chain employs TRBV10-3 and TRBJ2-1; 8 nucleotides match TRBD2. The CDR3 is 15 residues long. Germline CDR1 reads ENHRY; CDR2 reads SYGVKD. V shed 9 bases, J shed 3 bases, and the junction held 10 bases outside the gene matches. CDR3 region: CAMARGGRLYNEQFF. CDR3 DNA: TGTGCCATGGCCAGGGGCGGGAGGCTCTACAATGAGCAGTTCTTC.